The 3 T cell receptor beta chains below come from one sample, sequenced in a study of blood T cell repertoires in COVID-19. Repertoires were generated with immunoSEQ multiplex PCR, while TCRdb's copy carries only in-frame clones and drops some. The table records around 300,000 clones, about nine tenths of them present only once. Specimen: peripheral blood. These receptors were collected from a middle-aged woman who had recovered from COVID-19.

This clone was observed once. The chain recombines TRBV2 with TRBJ2-5, with 11 bases that match TRBD2. Germline V gene sequence: CDR1 SNHLY, CDR2 FYNNEI. With 6 bases clipped from V and 6 bases from J, the junction kept 6 bases outside the gene matches. The CDR3 has 14 residues. The DNA for the CDR3 is TGTGCCAGCAGCACGGGACTAGCGGTCCAGACCCAGTACTTC. Translation: CASSTGLAVQTQYF.

The V and J genes are TRBV6-6 and TRBJ1-5; the D is unclear. V was clipped by 0 bases and J by 5 bases, with 14 bases between them. Germline loops: CDR1 MNHNY, CDR2 SVGAGI (reference sequence). The CDR3 has 16 amino acids. The CDR3: CASSYSGGPPYQPQHF. In nucleotides, the CDR3 is TGTGCCAGCAGTTACTCAGGCGGGCCGCCTTATCAGCCCCAGCATTTT.

The chain carries TRBV7-9 and TRBJ2-1; possible D gene TRBD2, 6 bases. The CDR3 contains 13 residues. V dropped 3 bases and J dropped 7 bases, with 10 bases sitting between them. The germline V gene encodes CDR1 SEHNR and CDR2 FQNEAQ (reference sequence). CDR3 in amino acids: CASSFSAGNEQFF. The CDR3 coding sequence is TGTGCCAGCAGCTTCTCGGCGGGGAATGAGCAGTTCTTC.